This record concerns one TCR beta chain sequence. This entry is derived from a study of blood T cell repertoires in COVID-19. About the research overall: Sites across the United States, Italy and Spain contributed samples from acute and convalescent COVID-19.

Per the study methods: Quantification of nucleated cells was approximated via reference gene primer amplification. Sequencing was performed with immunoSEQ multiplex PCR; in TCRdb, only in-frame clones are kept and a portion is missing. Clonal size and the V and J genes are those of that table, whereas D and trimming came from the DNA. This sample yields about 220,000 clones, of which 80% to 85% are seen a single time; less than 20% belongs to the top ten. J was trimmed by 5 bases and V by 10 bases; bases with no gene match: 10. Per germline, CDR1 LNHDA and CDR2 SQIVND (reference sequence). This CDR3 spans 13 amino acids.

V is TRBV19 and J is TRBJ1-1; 7 nucleotides match TRBD1. Sample: peripheral blood. This receptor was identified in a man younger than 40 with active or convalescent COVID-19. CDR3 DNA: TGTGCCACCAGAACAGGGGCGAGGACTGAAGCTTTCTTT. Protein sequence: CATRTGARTEAFF. Drawing the rest from reference TRBV19 and TRBJ1-1, the complete variable domain is DGGITQSPKYLFRKEGQNVTLSCEQNLNHDAMYWYRQDPGQGLRLIYYSQIVNDFQKGDIAEGYSVSREKKESFPLTVTSAQKNPTAFYLCATRTGARTEAFFGQGTRLTVV.